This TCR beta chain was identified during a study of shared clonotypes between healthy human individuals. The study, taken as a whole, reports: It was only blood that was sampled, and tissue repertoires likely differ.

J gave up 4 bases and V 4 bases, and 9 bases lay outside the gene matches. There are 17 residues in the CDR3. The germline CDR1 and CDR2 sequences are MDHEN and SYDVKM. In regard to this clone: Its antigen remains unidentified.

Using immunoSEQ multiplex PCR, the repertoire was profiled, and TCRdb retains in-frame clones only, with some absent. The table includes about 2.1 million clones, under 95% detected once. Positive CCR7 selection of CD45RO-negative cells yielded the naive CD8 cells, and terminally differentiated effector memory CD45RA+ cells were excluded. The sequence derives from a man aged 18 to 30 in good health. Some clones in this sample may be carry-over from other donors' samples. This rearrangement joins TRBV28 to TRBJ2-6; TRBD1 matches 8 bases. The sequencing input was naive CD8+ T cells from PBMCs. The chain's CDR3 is CASSSLQGAPGANVLTF. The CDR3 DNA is TGTGCCAGCAGTTCCTTGCAGGGGGCGCCAGGGGCCAACGTCCTGACTTTC.